The T cell receptor beta chain described here comes from a study of cytomegalovirus exposure and HLA in healthy donors. Overall study findings and caveats: Most TCR sequences proved rare, with some public TCRs found in many donors. The classifier was said to identify cytomegalovirus status with high specificity and sensitivity. First-cohort TCR clusters tended to co-occur in the 130 or so validation repertoires, a later analysis found.

Produced via immunoSEQ multiplex PCR; TCRdb's table is partial and in-frame only. The sample yields some 150,000 clones, 89% seen once. Concerning this clone itself: What it recognizes is unknown.

Trimming removed 5 bases from V and 2 bases from J, with 14 bases in between. CDR3 length: 15 residues. Germline lookup yields CDR1 MNHEY and CDR2 SMNVEV (reference sequence). Sequenced: PBMCs. The chain couples TRBV27 to TRBJ2-3, with D unclear. This sequence originates from a woman between 18 and 29 years old in good health and CMV-seropositive. The CDR3 DNA sequence: TGTGCCAGCAGTCTTCAGTATCTTAACACAGATACGCAGTATTTT. Its protein product is CASSLQYLNTDTQYF.